Included here is one T cell receptor (beta chain) sequence, with context. This record belongs to a study of control samples from healthy donors and cancer patients. Some clones are missing from TCRdb's copy, which holds only in-frame ones; the method was immunoSEQ multiplex PCR. The data contain more than 80,000 clones, approximately 95% of them singletons. The V segment lost 3 bases and the J segment 7 bases; nucleotides outside the gene matches: 13. Germline assignment: CDR1 MRHNA and CDR2 SNTAGT. The CDR3 is 16 amino acids. Sequencing input: blood. The TCR was taken from a man younger than 35 in good health. This sequence joins TRBV6-4 and TRBJ1-2; TRBD1 matches 8 bases. CDR3: CASSESPGQESGGYTF. DNA of the CDR3: TGTGCCAGCAGTGAGTCCCCGGGACAGGAATCGGGTGGCTACACCTTC.